What follows is one TCR beta chain and its context. Source study methods: Amplification of reference gene primers was used by the study to estimate nucleated cell counts. Clones were sequenced by immunoSEQ multiplex PCR, and TCRdb holds only the in-frame ones, with some missing. The V and J calls and clone size come from that table; D and trimming were worked out from the DNA. In the table there are tens of thousands of clones, 85% to 90% of which are singletons. This record comes from a study of blood T cell repertoires in COVID-19. Study at large: Samples representing acute and convalescent COVID-19 were sourced from the United States, Italy and Spain. PBMCs, B-cell-depleted T cells, or T cells provided the cDNA or gDNA that made up the material.

CDR3 length: 15 amino acids. Germline V CDR1 and CDR2: SGHTS, YDEGEE. The V and J ends lost 9 bases and 0 bases respectively, with 13 bases between them. The sequenced sample was peripheral blood. V is TRBV5-8 and J is TRBJ2-6; D gene uncertain. The clonotype was recovered from a man aged 80 or over with acute or convalescent COVID-19. CDR3 coding DNA: TGTGCCACCTCCCTAAGTTCCTCTGGGGCCAACGTCCTGACTTTC. Protein product: CATSLSSSGANVLTF.